This entry features one TCR beta chain sequence. Its target is unknown. Both 60 Vbeta primers and 13 Jbeta primers went into the PCR. Some clones are missing from TCRdb's copy, which holds only in-frame ones; the method was immunoSEQ multiplex PCR. The data show over 150,000 clones, roughly four fifths seen once. The data originate from a study of cytomegalovirus exposure and HLA in healthy donors. CDR3 length equals 13 residues. CDR1 and CDR2 (germline): MGHDK, SYGVNS. The V and J ends lost 4 bases and 4 bases respectively, with 10 bases between them. Findings and limits, study-wide: Segments of the TCR beta V type were, in most cases, productive about 90% or about 30% of the time in an earlier analysis.

The source material was PBMCs. This chain links TRBV25-1 with TRBJ1-2; D gene ambiguous. This TCR was sampled from a girl aged 2-10 years in good health and CMV-seropositive. CDR3 coding DNA: TGTGCCAGCAGTGTTGGAGGTTCCTATGGCTACACCTTC. Translated, it gives CASSVGGSYGYTF.